The source of this T cell receptor beta chain is a study of blood T cells in healthy people across ages. The V and J ends lost 4 bases and 7 bases respectively, with 14 bases between them. Germline loops: CDR1 MNHNS, CDR2 SASEGT. The CDR3 has 13 residues. A second roughly 6 to 11 cycle PCR used barcoded and J-beta primers. TCRdb ran MiXCR on the 5' RACE reads and lists one entry per CDR3 protein. Of 1.5 million to 2 million distinct CDR3 sequences listed, about 39% were seen once; the top ten hold under 25%. The chain joins TRBV6-1 to TRBJ2-7; D ambiguous. The sequenced sample was blood. The TCR was taken from a human donor in good health. The CDR3 coding sequence is TGTGCCAGCAGTGGCTGCAAAGGGTGTGAGCAGTACTTC. It yields the protein CASSGCKGCEQYF.